The 15 T cell receptor beta chains listed next were all sequenced from one sample in a study. The repertoire was sequenced with immunoSEQ multiplex PCR; TCRdb's copy has only in-frame clones and lacks some. Of around 49,000 clones listed, more than 80% were seen once; the top ten hold about 10%. Sequenced sample: PBMCs. The receptors shown here come from a man in his forties or fifties with rheumatoid arthritis.

The gene calls are TRBV18 and TRBJ1-3; 8 bases are a match to TRBD1. This CDR3 contains 15 residues. The ends lost 3 bases at V and 3 bases at J; junction bases unmatched: 4. In germline, CDR1 is KGHSH, CDR2 LQKENI. The CDR3 spells CASSPAGGDGNTIYF. The CDR3 nucleotides are TGTGCCAGCTCACCCGCAGGGGGCGATGGAAACACCATATATTTT.

The J gene is TRBJ1-3, the V gene TRBV13, with no clear D. Between the trimmed V and J ends, which lost 2 bases and 0 bases, there was a span of 8 bases. This CDR3 is 15 amino acids long. Germline lookup yields CDR1 PRHDT and CDR2 FYEKMQ (reference sequence). In nucleotides, the CDR3 is TGTGCCAGCAGCTTAAGGACGGGCTCTGGAAACACCATATATTTT. It codes for CASSLRTGSGNTIYF.

This rearrangement joins TRBV28 to TRBJ2-1; TRBD1 or TRBD2 may be the D gene (7 bases each). The germline V gene has CDR1 MDHEN and CDR2 SYDVKM. The CDR3 is made up of 18 amino acids. The V gene lost 4 bases and the J gene lost 7 bases, with 26 bases spanning the gap. CDR3 DNA: TGTGCCAGCAGTTCCCAGGGCCAGGGGGGAGGGCCGGTAAATGAGCAGTTCTTC. Protein sequence: CASSSQGQGGGPVNEQFF.

The rearrangement links TRBV28 to TRBJ2-1; 11 bases are shared with TRBD2. Per germline, CDR1 MDHEN and CDR2 SYDVKM. V was clipped by 6 bases and J by 5 bases; unmatched bases: 6. CDR3 length: 15 amino acids. This chain's CDR3 is CASRPGTSGNNEQFF. For the CDR3, the DNA is TGTGCCAGCAGACCAGGGACTAGCGGAAACAATGAGCAGTTCTTC.

The chain couples TRBV10-3 to TRBJ2-3, with 8 bases lining up with TRBD2. Germline lookup yields CDR1 ENHRY and CDR2 SYGVKD. This CDR3 spans 14 amino acids. V trimming: 2 bases; J trimming: 6 bases; junction bases outside the gene matches: 4. CDR3 nucleotides: TGTGCCATCAGTGAGGGCGGGGGGCCTGATACGCAGTATTTT. Translating it yields CAISEGGGPDTQYF.

The chain uses TRBV18 and TRBJ1-2, with 9 bases aligning to TRBD1. Germline V gives CDR1 KGHSH, CDR2 LQKENI. V shed 6 bases, J shed 8 bases, and the junction held 1 base outside the gene matches. CDR3 length equals 11 residues. CDR3: CASSTGGGYTF. In DNA, the CDR3 is TGTGCCAGCTCGACAGGGGGAGGCTACACCTTC. The variable domain in full, with the rest retrieved from reference TRBV18 and TRBJ1-2, is NAGVMQNPRHLVRRRGQEARLRCSPMKGHSHVYWYRQLPEEGLKFMVYLQKENIIDESGMPKERFSAEFPKEGPSILRIQQVVRGDSAAYFCASSTGGGYTFGSGTRLTVV.

The chain employs TRBV6-5 and TRBJ1-3; 7 nucleotides line up with TRBD1. This CDR3 is 14 amino acids long. Per the germline V gene, CDR1 is MNHEY and CDR2 is SVGAGI. J gave up 1 base and V 5 bases, and 2 bases lay outside the gene matches. The CDR3 DNA follows: TGTGCCAGCAGTAACAGGGGTTCTGGAAACACCATATATTTT. This translates into CASSNRGSGNTIYF.

The V call is TRBV18, the J call TRBJ2-7, with TRBD1 matching over 9 bases. CDR1 and CDR2 (germline): KGHSH, LQKENI. V was clipped by 4 bases and J by 4 bases; unmatched bases: 5. The CDR3 spans 14 residues. This CDR3 is CASSRQGGFYEQYF. For the CDR3, the DNA is TGTGCCAGCTCACGACAGGGGGGGTTTTACGAGCAGTACTTC.

This rearrangement joins TRBV28 to TRBJ2-1, with 8 positions matching TRBD2. V dropped 5 bases and J dropped 3; count of bases not matched to a gene: 9. The CDR3 length is 16 residues. Germline CDR1 and CDR2: MDHEN and SYDVKM. The DNA for the CDR3 is TGTGCCAGCAGTCACTATAGCGCGGGGGGCTACAATGAGCAGTTCTTC. It specifies CASSHYSAGGYNEQFF.

CDR3 loop: CASRIAGDLYNEQFF. CDR3 DNA sequence: TGTGCCAGCAGAATAGCGGGGGACCTCTACAATGAGCAGTTCTTC. V gene TRBV6-5 combines with J gene TRBJ2-1; the match to TRBD2 covers 9 bases. The CDR3 extends over 15 amino acids. Germline loops: CDR1 MNHEY, CDR2 SVGAGI. J gave up 3 bases and V 6 bases, and 6 bases lay outside the gene matches.

Only one count was recorded for this clone. CDR3 bases: TGTGCCAGCAGCTCCGGGACAATGAACACCGGGGAGCTGTTTTTT. Its translation: CASSSGTMNTGELFF. V and J are TRBV5-5 and TRBJ2-2; TRBD1 might be the D (6 bases). Germline assignment: CDR1 SGHKS and CDR2 YYEKEE (reference sequence). V lost 3 bases to trimming and J lost 1 base, with 10 bases between them. The CDR3 contains 15 residues. The full variable domain, rest sourced from reference TRBV5-5 and TRBJ2-2, is DAGVTQSPTHLIKTRGQQVTLRCSPISGHKSVSWYQQVLGQGPQFIFQYYEKEERGRGNFPDRFSARQFPNYSSELNVNALLLGDSALYLCASSSGTMNTGELFFGEGSRLTVL.

The chain combines TRBV9 with TRBJ2-1, with D possibly TRBD1 on 11 matching bases. This CDR3 has 19 residues. Deletions cut 4 bases from V and 6 bases from J, with 29 bases between. From germline, CDR1 is SGDLS and CDR2 YYNGEE. CDR3 in amino acids: CASSTRTGGRLAGTNEQFF. The CDR3 DNA follows: TGTGCCAGCAGCACGAGGACAGGGGGCAGACTAGCGGGCACCAATGAGCAGTTCTTC.

The V call is TRBV7-9, the J call TRBJ1-5; D may be TRBD1 (5 bases). The CDR3 runs to 13 residues. The V gene lost 5 bases and the J gene lost 4 bases, with 9 bases spanning the gap. In germline, CDR1 is SEHNR, CDR2 FQNEAQ (reference sequence). The CDR3 DNA reads TGTGCCAGCAGCCCCGACAGAAATCAGCCCCAGCATTTT. This codes for CASSPDRNQPQHF.

The chain recombines TRBV6-4 with TRBJ2-3; 7 bases fit TRBD2. Unmatched junction bases numbered 9, after V lost 6 bases and J lost 0 bases. This CDR3 has 16 amino acids. Per the germline V gene, CDR1 is MRHNA and CDR2 is SNTAGT. CDR3 in DNA: TGTGCCAGCAGCGCTTCTGGGGGGGTCAGCACAGATACGCAGTATTTT. The encoded protein is CASSASGGVSTDTQYF.

The chain is built from TRBV9 and TRBJ2-2; no definite D call. Trimming took 3 bases from V and 4 from J, leaving 10 bases between them. The CDR3 is 14 amino acids. Per germline, CDR1 SGDLS and CDR2 YYNGEE. In nucleotides, the CDR3 is TGTGCCAGCAGCGAAAGACTCTTCACCGGGGAGCTGTTTTTT. Translating it yields CASSERLFTGELFF. Drawing the rest from reference TRBV9 and TRBJ2-2, the complete variable domain is DSGVTQTPKHLITATGQRVTLRCSPRSGDLSVYWYQQSLDQGLQFLIQYYNGEERAKGNILERFSAQQFPDLHSELNLSSLELGDSALYFCASSERLFTGELFFGEGSRLTVL.